This T cell receptor beta chain came from a study of cytomegalovirus exposure and HLA in healthy donors. Findings and caveats of the study: A later analysis reportedly found fewer N-insertions in an Asian-associated ancestry cluster than the roughly 670-donor mean. Most subjects' HLA-A and HLA-B alleles were reportedly predicted from TCR beta sequences.

The primer mix had 60 Vbeta and 13 Jbeta primers. Using immunoSEQ multiplex PCR, the repertoire was profiled, and TCRdb retains in-frame clones only, with some absent. The repertoire consists of around 67,000 clones, with approximately 80% occurring once and the leading ten covering around 7.8%. CDR1 is MNHEY and CDR2 is SVGAGI in the germline V gene. There are 13 residues in the CDR3. The V and J ends lost 5 bases and 7 bases respectively, with 11 bases between them. Points on this clone: Antigen: not known.

The chain employs TRBV6-5 and TRBJ1-4; D remains ambiguous. This TCR was sampled from a man younger than 30 in good health and CMV-seropositive. The specimen was PBMCs. The CDR3 coding sequence is TGTGCCAGCAGTACTAGGACCCTTGAAAAACTGTTTTTT. Translation: CASSTRTLEKLFF.